The entry that follows covers one TCR beta chain sequence. The authors' processing: Cell counts per sample came from amplifying reference gene primers. Produced via immunoSEQ multiplex PCR; TCRdb's table is partial and in-frame only. The V and J calls and clone size are taken from that table; D and trimming were inferred from the DNA. The table shows 98,000 or so clones, with less than 75% occurring only once. Germline loops: CDR1 SGHRS, CDR2 YFSETQ. V was pared by 1 base and J by 2 bases, with 10 bases between. The CDR3 length is 14 residues. The sample comes from a study of blood T cell repertoires in COVID-19. Overall study context: Some COVID-19 samples were acute and others convalescent; all came from the United States, Italy and Spain. PBMCs, B-cell-depleted T cells, or T cells were the source of the cDNA or gDNA that made up the material.

The TCR was taken from a woman between 40 and 50 years old with acute or convalescent COVID-19. The sequencing input was peripheral blood. The V call is TRBV5-1, the J call TRBJ2-7; D is perhaps TRBD1 (7 bases). In DNA, the CDR3 is TGCGCCAGCAGCTTGTCAGGGGGGACCTACGAGCAGTACTTC. Amino acids: CASSLSGGTYEQYF.